The rows below give T cell receptor beta chains drawn from one sample of a study of T-cell reconstitution after alpha-beta-depleted transplantation in children. TCRdb independently ran MiXCR on the PCR reads; one entry per CDR3 protein. Among some 530,000 distinct CDR3 sequences listed, under 15% were seen once. The input for sequencing was PBMCs from the stem cell graft donor, taken from the stem cell graft. The receptors shown here come from a human donor who donated a stem cell graft to a child with combined immunodeficiency. The conserved cysteine and the conserved F or W are not part of the CDR3 here. Fields, in order: J gene, V gene, D gene, CDR3 protein. D genes are given only for firm matches.

TRBJ1-3 TRBV25-1 - ASSESVQLGLF
TRBJ2-1 TRBV5-1 TRBD1 ASSRGQGTYNEQF
TRBJ2-7 TRBV29-1 - SARGWGKYEQY
TRBJ2-3 TRBV7-2 - ASSPTHSTDTQY
TRBJ2-3 TRBV20-1 TRBD2 SARDLGGGDTDTQY
TRBJ2-1 TRBV29-1 TRBD2 SVNYQTGTSGGGGQF
TRBJ1-1 TRBV27 - ASSFALRTEAF
TRBJ2-1 TRBV10-3 - AISDTLGSQF
TRBJ2-4 TRBV15 - ATSRAGEGDIQY
TRBJ1-5 TRBV18 - ASSPAGRNQPQH
TRBJ2-7 TRBV15 - ATSRVDSYEQY
TRBJ2-1 TRBV2 - ATPSGPGQF
TRBJ2-1 TRBV9 - ASSVSDFAYNEQF
TRBJ2-1 TRBV6-1 TRBD2 ASSLKPSGSEQF
TRBJ2-7 TRBV12-3/TRBV12-4 TRBD2 ASSPLAGVIYEQY
TRBJ2-3 TRBV19 - ASRNPPGDTQY
TRBJ2-5 TRBV28 TRBD1 ASRRTGAQETQY
TRBJ2-2 TRBV9 TRBD1 ASSSRQGSTGELF
TRBJ2-1 TRBV27 - ASTSLAPLNEQF
TRBJ2-3 TRBV29-1 - SVEPITDTQY
TRBJ2-3 TRBV20-1 - SALRTTGVTDTQY
TRBJ2-3 TRBV15 - ATSGSRFDTQY
TRBJ2-3 TRBV7-9 - ASSPPGPSTDTQY
TRBJ2-3 TRBV11-1 - ASSPSGGARGSTDTQY
TRBJ2-3 TRBV20-1 TRBD2 SAISGSLDTQY
TRBJ2-5 TRBV7-2 TRBD1 ASRADRGRGETQY
TRBJ1-2 TRBV9 TRBD1 ASSPTDQGALRGYT
TRBJ2-3 TRBV4-3 TRBD2 ASSQESESGGNTDTQY
TRBJ2-1 TRBV4-3 - ASSKSVRGGEQF
TRBJ2-3 TRBV20-1 TRBD2 SARKPGTSGGGFTDTQY
TRBJ2-7 TRBV5-1 TRBD2 ASSFWASGRTSSYEQY
TRBJ1-2 TRBV6-5 - ASSYEQSAYGYT
TRBJ2-7 TRBV15 TRBD1 ATSRDRAQGDAYEQY
TRBJ2-5 TRBV7-8 - ASSPRNNRETQY
TRBJ2-7 TRBV12-3/TRBV12-4 - ASSLDLGSEQY
TRBJ2-3 TRBV5-6 - ASSLIGGPEADTQY
TRBJ1-1 TRBV5-5 - ASSLKWRLLGDTEAF
TRBJ2-1 TRBV7-8 TRBD2 ASSPRDYSSYNEQF
TRBJ2-5 TRBV9 TRBD2 ASSVGTSGEETQY
TRBJ2-5 TRBV12-3/TRBV12-4 TRBD2 ASSGTSGETQY
TRBJ2-7 TRBV14 - ASSQGRGPYEQY
TRBJ2-1 TRBV4-3 - ASSPQLGWSSYNEQF
TRBJ2-5 TRBV9 TRBD2 ASSPSLAGGPMWETQY
TRBJ1-2 TRBV5-6 - ASSLGWGGGGYT
TRBJ2-7 TRBV5-5 - ASSSRTGQDEQY
TRBJ2-7 TRBV25-1 TRBD2 ASLGWTSGSEQY
TRBJ2-1 TRBV12-3/TRBV12-4 TRBD2 ASRRSGGDEQF
TRBJ2-7 TRBV20-1 TRBD2 SATPGLNLGEQY
TRBJ1-1 TRBV9 - ASSVAGQATEAF
TRBJ2-7 TRBV24-1 - ATSSPQGSSYEQY
TRBJ2-7 TRBV6-5 TRBD2 ASSYSTWEGYEQY
TRBJ2-5 TRBV4-3 - ASSQGLDGGTQY
TRBJ2-1 TRBV7-2 - ASSFGGPYNEQF
TRBJ2-1 TRBV20-1 - SAEYNEQF
TRBJ2-7 TRBV6-1 - ASSATAYEQY